This is a list of T cell receptor beta chains from one sample in a study of shared clonotypes between healthy human individuals. The protocol was immunoSEQ multiplex PCR, while the TCRdb copy is restricted to in-frame clones and leaves out a portion. Counted here are 740,000 or so clones, 55% to 85% occurring once; the ten biggest clones make up 1.5% to 2%. What was sequenced was memory CD4+ T cells sorted from blood. These receptors all stem from a woman aged 25 to 39 in good health. CDR3s include the opening cysteine and the closing phenylalanine or tryptophan. A D gene is named only where the DNA matches it firmly. Only some rows state a clone size, as once, few, many or a class for expanded clones.

>TRBV19|TRBD2|few|TRBJ2-2
TGTGCCAGTAGTCCGAGACTAGCGGGAGAGGCCGGGGAGCTGTTTTTT
CASSPRLAGEAGELFF
>TRBV7-9|.|.|TRBJ2-2
TGTGCCAGCAGCTTAGCGGGAGCCGGGGAGCTGTTTTTT
CASSLAGAGELFF
>TRBV6-5|.|.|TRBJ1-3
TGTGCCAGCAGTTACTCGATGAGGAAAGGAAACACCATATATTTT
CASSYSMRKGNTIYF
>TRBV19|.|.|TRBJ2-7
TGTGCCAGTAGTTTCGGGGATGGCTACGAGCAGTACTTC
CASSFGDGYEQYF
>TRBV5-1|.|few|TRBJ1-1
TGCGCCAGCAGCTTGGATTATATGGGGGGTACTGAAGCTTTCTTT
CASSLDYMGGTEAFF
>TRBV5-4|TRBD2|few|TRBJ2-5
TGTGCCAGCAGCTCCCCGACTAGCGGGAGGGAAGAGACCCAGTACTTC
CASSSPTSGREETQYF
>TRBV28|.|.|TRBJ2-7
TGTGCCAGCAGTTGGAACACAGTACTCTACGAGCAGTACTTC
CASSWNTVLYEQYF
>TRBV29-1|TRBD2|.|TRBJ2-2
TGCAGCGTTGATGGGGGGGTTCAGTCGGACACCGGGGAGCTGTTTTTT
CSVDGGVQSDTGELFF
>TRBV9|TRBD1|.|TRBJ2-7
TGTGCCAGCAGCGTTTCGACAGGGGCCCCCTACGAGCAGTACTTC
CASSVSTGAPYEQYF
>TRBV6-5|.|.|TRBJ1-1
TGTGCCAGCAGTTATGGAGGGGGAGACACTGAAGCTTTCTTT
CASSYGGGDTEAFF
>TRBV5-1|.|.|TRBJ2-5
TGCGCCAGCAGCTCGGGGTGGGAGACCCAGTACTTC
CASSSGWETQYF
>TRBV6-6|.|many|TRBJ2-3
TGTGCCAGCAGTTACTCGACAGACAGTGATACGCAGTATTTT
CASSYSTDSDTQYF
>TRBV4-2|.|.|TRBJ1-2
TGTGCCAGCAGCCAGGGGGGTATCGGGACGACAAGCTACACCTTC
CASSQGGIGTTSYTF
>TRBV11-2|TRBD2|.|TRBJ2-1
TGTGCCAGCAGCCCCGGACTAGCGGGTGAGCAGTTCTTC
CASSPGLAGEQFF
>TRBV5-1|.|.|TRBJ1-1
TGCGCCAGCAGCTCTCCTAATCTAAACACTGAAGCTTTCTTT
CASSSPNLNTEAFF
>TRBV28|.|.|TRBJ2-7
TGTGCCAGCAACTACGCGTTGTGGGGGGAGCAGTACTTC
CASNYALWGEQYF
>TRBV7-8|.|.|TRBJ2-4
TGTGCCAGCAGCTCCTCTTCACTAGCCCATCGGTACTTC
CASSSSSLAHRYF
>TRBV4-1|TRBD2|.|TRBJ2-7
TGCGCCAGCAGCCAAGTAGGGGCGGGGGCCTACGAGCAGTACTTC
CASSQVGAGAYEQYF
>TRBV7-2|TRBD1|.|TRBJ1-4
TGTGCCAGCAGCTTATTCGGGACAGGGAGTGGAAAACTGTTTTTT
CASSLFGTGSGKLFF
>TRBV11-2|.|.|TRBJ1-1
TGTGCCAGCAGCTCCTCCTCGGGGGCCGGCACTGAAGCTTTCTTT
CASSSSSGAGTEAFF
>TRBV11-2|.|.|TRBJ2-5
TGTGCCAGCAGTACGGGTGGAGAGACCCAGTACTTC
CASSTGGETQYF
>TRBV11-3|.|few|TRBJ1-1
TGTGCCAGCAGCTTCAATGAGGGCACTGAAGCTTTCTTT
CASSFNEGTEAFF
>TRBV30|.|.|TRBJ2-3
TGTGCCTGGAGTGCATCCAGGGGTACAGATACGCAGTATTTT
CAWSASRGTDTQYF
>TRBV5-1|.|.|TRBJ1-2
TGCGCCACCTCGACCGGGACGGACGATGGCTACACCTTC
CATSTGTDDGYTF
>TRBV23-1|.|few|TRBJ2-3
TGCGCCAGCAGTCAATCGACAGAGGATACGCAGTATTTT
CASSQSTEDTQYF
>TRBV5-1|TRBD1|.|TRBJ2-7
TGCGCCAGCAGCGTGACAGGGGGCACCTACGAGCAGTACTTC
CASSVTGGTYEQYF
>TRBV30|.|once|TRBJ1-5
TGTGCCTGGAGTGTCAGAGGGGCACACAATCAGCCCCAGCATTTT
CAWSVRGAHNQPQHF
>TRBV13|TRBD2|.|TRBJ2-5
TGTGCCAGCAGCCCGACTAGCGGGTTTAGTCAAGAGACCCAGTACTTC
CASSPTSGFSQETQYF
>TRBV5-1|TRBD1|.|TRBJ1-2
TGCGCCAGCAGCTTGACAGGGGGTAGTGGCTACACCTTC
CASSLTGGSGYTF
>TRBV10-2|TRBD1|.|TRBJ2-2
TGCGCCAGCAGTGACCCGACAGGGGCGGGCGGGGAGCTGTTTTTT
CASSDPTGAGGELFF
>TRBV5-5|.|.|TRBJ2-7
TGTGCCAGCAGCTCCCAGGGTGACCACTACGAGCAGTACTTC
CASSSQGDHYEQYF
>TRBV28|TRBD2|.|TRBJ2-2
TGTGCCAGCAGCAGTTGGACTAGCGAGAACACCGGGGAGCTGTTTTTT
CASSSWTSENTGELFF
>TRBV21-1|.|.|TRBJ2-7
TGTGCCAGCCCGGCGGGTGAGAATTACGAGCAGTACTTC
CASPAGENYEQYF
>TRBV19|TRBD1|.|TRBJ1-2
TGTGCCAGTAGCCGGGACAGGGGGAACTATGGCTACACCTTC
CASSRDRGNYGYTF
>TRBV15|TRBD1|once|TRBJ2-3
TGTGCCACCAGCAGAGCTGAAGCAGGGGGATGGGGCACAGATACGCAGTATTTT
CATSRAEAGGWGTDTQYF
>TRBV29-1|TRBD2|.|TRBJ2-3
TGCAGCGTCCCTATAGCGGGAGGCCGAGGAGATACGCAGTATTTT
CSVPIAGGRGDTQYF
>TRBV7-2|.|once|TRBJ2-1
TGTGCCAGCAGCTTAGTCGCTAGCTGGGATGAGCAGTTCTTC
CASSLVASWDEQFF
>TRBV9|.|.|TRBJ1-3
TGTGCCAGCAGCGGAAGGGGGGGAAACACCATATATTTT
CASSGRGGNTIYF
>TRBV6-1|.|.|TRBJ1-5
TGTGCCAGCAGTGGGACGGTCGGTATCCAGCCCCAGCATTTT
CASSGTVGIQPQHF
>TRBV7-9|.|.|TRBJ1-3
TGTGCCAGCACCCTTACGAGAGCCCTCTCTGGAAACACCATATATTTT
CASTLTRALSGNTIYF
>TRBV27|TRBD1|.|TRBJ1-2
TGTGCCAGCAGTCCCCTGGACAGGGGGACTAAGGGCGGCTACACCTTC
CASSPLDRGTKGGYTF
>TRBV9|.|.|TRBJ1-4
TGTGCCAGCAGCGTAGATAGCCGACCGCGTGAAAAACTGTTTTTT
CASSVDSRPREKLFF
>TRBV5-1|.|.|TRBJ1-2
TGCGCCAGCAGCTTGGATCAGGGCTCGCTCTATGGCTACACCTTC
CASSLDQGSLYGYTF
>TRBV30|.|few|TRBJ1-6
TGTGCCTGGAGAAAGGGGGTTGATAATTCACCCCTCCACTTT
CAWRKGVDNSPLHF
>TRBV4-2|.|.|TRBJ1-4
TGTGCCAGCAGCCAAGTACCAGGGTCTAATGAAAAACTGTTTTTT
CASSQVPGSNEKLFF
>TRBV21-1|.|few|TRBJ2-3
TGTGCCAGCAGCAAAGTAGGCAGCACAGATACGCAGTATTTT
CASSKVGSTDTQYF
>TRBV9|TRBD2|.|TRBJ2-1
TGTGCCAGCAGCGTAATGGGTAGCGGGAGGAGCAATGAGCAGTTCTTC
CASSVMGSGRSNEQFF
>TRBV5-8|.|.|TRBJ1-5
TGTGCCAGCGCCGAGGGACTCAGCGGACAGCCCCAGCATTTT
CASAEGLSGQPQHF